The next 17 T cell receptor beta chains were all read from a single sample in a study of blood T cell repertoires in COVID-19. TCRdb keeps only in-frame clones here, not all; method: immunoSEQ multiplex PCR. The sample lists hundreds of thousands of clones, approximately 80% occurring once. The sequenced sample was peripheral blood. The receptors here all came from an elderly woman with active or convalescent COVID-19.

The J gene is TRBJ2-5, the V gene TRBV7-2, with D perhaps matching TRBD2 (7 bases). In germline, CDR1 is SGHTA, CDR2 FQGNSA. Deletions cut 1 base from V and 2 bases from J, with 17 bases between. This CDR3 has 17 residues. CDR3 region: CASSLVGGLREQETQYF. CDR3 nucleotides: TGTGCCAGCAGCTTAGTGGGGGGGCTGCGGGAACAAGAGACCCAGTACTTC. The full variable domain, its missing parts supplied by reference TRBV7-2 and TRBJ2-5, is GAGVSQSPSNKVTEKGKDVELRCDPISGHTALYWYRQSLGQGLEFLIYFQGNSAPDKSGLPSDRFSAERTGGSVSTLTIQRTQQEDSAVYLCASSLVGGLREQETQYFGPGTRLLVL.

This sequence joins TRBV5-1 and TRBJ1-1, with 10 positions matching TRBD1. V lost 0 bases and J lost 4; bases outside the gene matches: 0. The V gene's germline CDR1 is SGHRS and CDR2 YFSETQ. This CDR3 is built from 14 residues. CDR3 protein: CASSLGQGATEAFF. In DNA, the CDR3 is TGCGCCAGCAGCTTGGGACAGGGGGCCACTGAAGCTTTCTTT.

The V gene is TRBV5-8, the J gene TRBJ1-5; D call uncertain. V lost 4 bases and J 6 bases, leaving 8 bases between the germline ends. The germline V gene has CDR1 SGHTS and CDR2 YDEGEE. This CDR3 region has 12 residues. The CDR3 loop reads CASSLQRQPQHF. The DNA for the CDR3 is TGTGCCAGCAGCCTTCAGCGTCAGCCCCAGCATTTT.

The V and J genes are TRBV7-2 and TRBJ2-7; 9 bases line up with TRBD1. CDR1 is SGHTA, CDR2 FQGNSA, per germline. The V segment lost 0 bases and the J segment 4 bases; nucleotides outside the gene matches: 4. The CDR3 consists of 15 residues. CDR3: CASSLAGTGYYEQYF. CDR3 DNA: TGTGCCAGCAGCTTAGCCGGGACAGGGTATTACGAGCAGTACTTC.

This clone was detected a few times. The V and J genes are TRBV28 and TRBJ1-5; maybe TRBD1 (5 bases). Germline-derived CDR1 and CDR2 are MDHEN and SYDVKM. The V gene lost 10 bases and the J gene lost 16 bases, with 26 bases spanning the gap. This CDR3 has 13 residues. This CDR3 is CATTFSGTPMFHF. CDR3 nucleotide sequence: TGTGCCACTACGTTTAGCGGGACGCCAATGTTTCATTTT. The full variable domain, its missing parts supplied by reference TRBV28 and TRBJ1-5, is DVKVTQSSRYLVKRTGEKVFLECVQDMDHENMFWYRQDPGLGLRLIYFSYDVKMKEKGDIPEGYSVSREKKERFSLILESASTNQTSMYLCATTFSGTPMFHFGDGTRLSIL.

The chain uses TRBV7-2 and TRBJ2-3; 11 bases fit TRBD2. CDR1 SGHTA and CDR2 FQGNSA come from the germline V gene. V shed 2 bases and J 6 bases; nucleotides not matched to a gene: 10. The CDR3 sequence is 17 residues long. This CDR3 reads CASSLTSGGPEVDTQYF. DNA for the CDR3: TGTGCCAGCAGCTTAACTAGCGGGGGCCCGGAAGTGGATACGCAGTATTTT.

This chain connects TRBV19 to TRBJ1-6; 9 nucleotides agree with TRBD1. The J segment lost 13 bases and the V segment lost 5 bases, leaving 6 bases of the junction unmatched. The germline V gene has CDR1 LNHDA and CDR2 SQIVND (reference sequence). The CDR3 sequence is 13 residues long. CDR3 bases: TGTGCCAGTAGTTTCCCGGGACAGGGTCCCCTCCACTTT. Amino acids: CASSFPGQGPLHF.

The chain is built from TRBV3-1 (or the pseudogene TRBV3-2) and TRBJ2-2; 13 bases are shared with TRBD2. CDR3 length: 16 residues. In germline, CDR1 is LGHDT, CDR2 YNNKEL (reference sequence). V lost 4 bases, J lost 6 bases, and 5 bases stayed unmatched. The CDR3, as DNA: TGTGCCAGCAGCCTTGGGACTAGCGGGATCGCCGGGGAGCTGTTTTTT. Translating it yields CASSLGTSGIAGELFF.

The rearrangement links TRBV7-3 to TRBJ2-3; 11 bases are shared with TRBD2. The CDR3 runs to 15 residues. V lost 5 bases and J lost 6; bases outside the gene matches: 7. CDR1 is SGHTA and CDR2 is FQGTGA in the germline V gene. CDR3 residues: CASSATSGRYDTQYF. The CDR3 coding sequence is TGTGCCAGCAGCGCTACTAGCGGGAGATATGATACGCAGTATTTT.

On this clone itself: Other DNA variants within this sample encode the same CDR3. The genes are TRBV6-1 and TRBJ1-5; D uncertain. Between the trimmed V and J ends, which lost 2 bases and 2 bases, there was a span of 7 bases. Germline V CDR1 and CDR2: MNHNS, SASEGT. The CDR3 loop spans 14 amino acids. CDR3 region: CASSERRGNQPQHF. CDR3 nucleotides: TGTGCCAGCAGTGAAAGGAGAGGCAATCAGCCCCAGCATTTT.

V usage is TRBV6-4 and J usage is TRBJ1-2; the match to TRBD1 covers 9 bases. The CDR3 spans 15 residues. From germline, CDR1 is MRHNA and CDR2 SNTAGT. The trim removed 0 bases at V and 6 bases at J, leaving 5 bases unmatched. DNA of the CDR3: TGTGCCAGCAGTGACTCGCACAGGGGGCTTGATGGCTACACCTTC. It encodes CASSDSHRGLDGYTF.

This chain joins TRBV7-6 and TRBJ1-6; 9 bases are a match to TRBD1. The V gene's germline CDR1 is SGHVS and CDR2 FNYEAQ. The CDR3 spans 16 residues. J was trimmed by 7 bases and V by 0 bases; bases with no gene match: 4. CDR3 in amino acids: CASSLATQGANSPLHF. As DNA, the CDR3 is TGTGCCAGCAGCTTAGCAACACAGGGGGCGAATTCACCCCTCCACTTT.

The rearrangement links TRBV7-9 to TRBJ2-6; D ambiguous. The CDR3 loop spans 16 amino acids. Trimming shortened V by 0 bases and J by 1 base, and 7 bases separated the two germline ends. Germline V gives CDR1 SEHNR, CDR2 FQNEAQ (reference sequence). The CDR3 DNA reads TGTGCCAGCAGCTTAGCTTGGGCGTCTGGGGCCAACGTCCTGACTTTC. Translated: CASSLAWASGANVLTF.

The rearrangement uses TRBV6-2 or TRBV6-3 and TRBJ2-7; possibly TRBD2 for D (5 bases). The ends were cut back, 2 bases at V and 2 bases at J, with 10 bases in the middle. The CDR3 totals 14 residues. Germline CDR1 is MNHEY and CDR2 is SVGEGT. The CDR3 sequence is CASSYRGTTYEQYF. The CDR3 bases are TGTGCCAGCAGTTACCGGGGAACAACCTACGAGCAGTACTTC.

The chain employs TRBV24-1 and TRBJ2-3; TRBD1 matches 10 bases. Trimming at V came to 3 bases and at J to 6 bases, leaving 5 bases not matched to a gene. Germline CDR1 KGHDR, CDR2 SFDVKD. The CDR3 sequence is 15 residues long. The CDR3 loop is CATSDPTGGSDTQYF. CDR3 DNA: TGTGCCACCAGTGATCCGACAGGGGGCTCTGATACGCAGTATTTT.

V and J are TRBV24-1 and TRBJ2-5; maybe TRBD2 (5 bases). This CDR3 spans 15 amino acids. The ends were cut back, 4 bases at V and 5 bases at J, with 16 bases in the middle. Per the germline V gene, CDR1 is KGHDR and CDR2 is SFDVKD. CDR3 sequence reads: CATSEVSGGTETQYF. Written as DNA, the CDR3 is TGTGCCACCAGTGAAGTCTCAGGAGGAACCGAGACCCAGTACTTC.

The J gene is TRBJ1-5, the V gene TRBV6-1; tentative D call: TRBD1 (6 bases). The germline gives CDR1 MNHNS, CDR2 SASEGT. V gave up 2 bases and J gave up 6 bases, with 11 bases separating them. This CDR3 region has 14 residues. CDR3 sequence (DNA): TGTGCCAGCAGTGAACCAGGGGAAAGTCAGCCCCAGCATTTT. Its translation: CASSEPGESQPQHF.